Sequencing of this T cell receptor beta chain was carried out in a study of T cells after yellow fever vaccination. This clonotype was seen only a few times. The CDR3 loop spans 15 amino acids. The germline CDR1 and CDR2 sequences are SGHDT and YYEEEE. The germline V and J ends were trimmed by 4 bases and 8 bases, with 21 bases remaining between them. From the 5' RACE reads, TCRdb called clonotypes with MiXCR, one entry per CDR3 protein. The top ten hold 17% of the sample, which has approximately 610,000 distinct CDR3 sequences, about 17% seen once. The chain has TRBV5-6 and TRBJ1-2; D gene unclear. The source of this sequence is a man aged 18-30 years who received the YFV17D yellow fever vaccine. The material was PBMCs, obtained about 5 days after the first yellow fever vaccination. CDR3 sequence: CASSLRAALMGGYTF. The CDR3 region has the DNA TGTGCCAGCAGCCTCCGGGCCGCCCTGATGGGGGGCTACACCTTC.